Listed below are T cell receptor beta chains from one sample, sequenced in a study of blood T cell repertoires in COVID-19. Profiled with immunoSEQ multiplex PCR; TCRdb holds only in-frame clones, not every one. Of some 490,000 clones listed, around nine tenths are singletons. Sequenced: PBMCs or T cells enriched from blood (not recorded which). Receptors originate from a woman aged 55-75 years who had recovered from COVID-19. Both conserved end residues are part of each CDR3. The D gene is left open where the match is weak.

d_gene: TRBD1; v_gene: TRBV5-6; j_gene: TRBJ1-5; CDR3aa: CASSPSGTGLQPQHF; CDR3nt: TGTGCCAGCAGCCCGTCCGGGACAGGGCTTCAGCCCCAGCATTTT
d_gene: .; v_gene: TRBV6-6; j_gene: TRBJ1-5; CDR3aa: CASRPQDRDQPQHF; CDR3nt: TGTGCCAGCAGACCTCAGGATCGAGATCAGCCCCAGCATTTT
d_gene: .; v_gene: TRBV24-1; j_gene: TRBJ1-2; CDR3aa: CATSDPAGNYGYTF; CDR3nt: TGTGCCACCAGTGACCCGGCGGGGAACTATGGCTACACCTTC
d_gene: .; v_gene: TRBV10-2; j_gene: TRBJ1-1; CDR3aa: CASSAGVNTEAFF; CDR3nt: TGCGCCAGCAGTGCGGGAGTGAACACTGAAGCTTTCTTT
d_gene: TRBD1; v_gene: TRBV6-5; j_gene: TRBJ1-6; CDR3aa: CASSFRQGSSSPLHF; CDR3nt: TGTGCCAGCAGTTTCAGACAGGGGTCAAGTTCACCCCTCCACTTT
d_gene: TRBD1; v_gene: TRBV7-8; j_gene: TRBJ2-3; CDR3aa: CASSSGQFRYTDTQYF; CDR3nt: TGTGCCAGCAGCTCGGGACAGTTCAGGTACACAGATACGCAGTATTTT
d_gene: .; v_gene: TRBV24-1; j_gene: TRBJ1-5; CDR3aa: CATSPPRGQPQHF; CDR3nt: TGTGCCACCAGTCCACCTAGGGGGCAGCCCCAGCATTTT
d_gene: .; v_gene: TRBV27; j_gene: TRBJ1-2; CDR3aa: CASSPQGNYGYTF; CDR3nt: TGTGCCAGCAGTCCGCAGGGTAACTATGGCTACACCTTC
d_gene: .; v_gene: TRBV6-2/TRBV6-3; j_gene: TRBJ1-5; CDR3aa: CASSWYRVNQPQHF; CDR3nt: TGTGCCAGCAGTTGGTACAGGGTGAATCAGCCCCAGCATTTT
d_gene: .; v_gene: TRBV30; j_gene: TRBJ1-1; CDR3aa: CAWKGGRVEVNTEAFF; CDR3nt: TGTGCCTGGAAGGGAGGGAGGGTGGAGGTGAACACTGAAGCTTTCTTT
d_gene: .; v_gene: TRBV5-1; j_gene: TRBJ1-1; CDR3aa: CASSLATGLGRGPFF; CDR3nt: TGCGCCAGCAGCTTGGCCACAGGGCTGGGCCGCGGGCCTTTCTTT
d_gene: TRBD1; v_gene: TRBV5-1; j_gene: TRBJ1-1; CDR3aa: CASSPDGQATNTEAFF; CDR3nt: TGCGCCAGCAGCCCAGACGGACAGGCGACAAACACTGAAGCTTTCTTT
d_gene: .; v_gene: TRBV5-5; j_gene: TRBJ2-1; CDR3aa: CASSLRTVDYNEQFF; CDR3nt: TGTGCCAGCAGCTTGAGGACAGTAGATTACAATGAGCAGTTCTTC
d_gene: TRBD1; v_gene: TRBV20-1; j_gene: TRBJ1-2; CDR3aa: CSANRGGYTF; CDR3nt: TGCAGTGCGAACAGGGGCGGCTACACCTTC
d_gene: .; v_gene: TRBV9; j_gene: TRBJ1-6; CDR3aa: CASSQGPRMARGYNNSPLHF; CDR3nt: TGTGCCAGCAGCCAGGGCCCCAGGATGGCAAGGGGGTATAATAATTCACCCCTCCACTTT
d_gene: .; v_gene: TRBV7-9; j_gene: TRBJ2-3; CDR3aa: CASSPPSTDTQYF; CDR3nt: TGTGCCAGCAGCCCCCCCTCCACAGATACGCAGTATTTT
d_gene: TRBD1; v_gene: TRBV14; j_gene: TRBJ1-1; CDR3aa: CASSPDRMNTEAFF; CDR3nt: TGTGCCAGCAGCCCGGACAGGATGAACACTGAAGCTTTCTTT